These 10 T cell receptor beta chains were sequenced from one sample in a study of beta chain features in type 1 diabetes. Expressed TCRB transcripts were sequenced because the entire RNA isolate underwent reverse transcription. Method: immunoSEQ multiplex PCR; TCRdb's copy keeps in-frame clones and lacks some. The sample has 900,000 or so clones, roughly 16% seen once. Sequences were obtained from naive CD4+ T cells from blood. The origin of the receptors is a woman aged 18-29 years in good health.

J is TRBJ2-1 and V is TRBV29-1; D call uncertain. The V and J ends lost 3 bases and 0 bases respectively, with 6 bases between them. In germline, CDR1 is SQVTM, CDR2 ANQGSEA. The CDR3 runs to 13 residues. CDR3 nucleotide sequence: TGCAGCGTTGACCCCCGCTCCTACAATGAGCAGTTCTTC. Amino acid sequence: CSVDPRSYNEQFF.

This chain links TRBV14 with TRBJ2-7; D gene ambiguous. Germline CDR1 is SGHDN and CDR2 is FVKESK. The CDR3 is 12 amino acids. V lost 5 bases and J 4 bases, leaving 9 bases between the germline ends. The DNA of the CDR3 is TGTGCCAGCAGCTCCCGGTGGTACGAGCAGTACTTC. Amino acids: CASSSRWYEQYF.

The chain uses TRBV2 and TRBJ2-3, with D possibly being TRBD1 (5 bases). Germline assignment: CDR1 SNHLY and CDR2 FYNNEI. The V and J ends lost 6 bases and 3 bases respectively, with 16 bases between them. CDR3 size: 15 residues. In DNA form, the CDR3 reads TGTGCCAGCAGGTCGGATAAGGGGTGGACAGATACGCAGTATTTT. Its protein is CASRSDKGWTDTQYF.

This chain's CDR3 is CASSHGTPDQPQHF. The CDR3 nucleotides read TGTGCCAGTAGTCACGGGACACCGGATCAGCCCCAGCATTTT. V gene TRBV19 combines with J gene TRBJ1-5; D may be TRBD1 (6 bases). The length of the CDR3 is 14 residues. Germline assignment: CDR1 LNHDA and CDR2 SQIVND (reference sequence). V dropped 5 bases and J dropped 5 bases, with 13 bases sitting between them. Looking up the rest from reference TRBV19 and TRBJ1-5 gives the full variable domain: DGGITQSPKYLFRKEGQNVTLSCEQNLNHDAMYWYRQDPGQGLRLIYYSQIVNDFQKGDIAEGYSVSREKKESFPLTVTSAQKNPTAFYLCASSHGTPDQPQHFGDGTRLSIL.

This clone showed up just a few times. V usage is TRBV7-9 and J usage is TRBJ2-3; D possibly corresponds to TRBD2 (6 bases). Germline V lookup: CDR1 SEHNR, CDR2 FQNEAQ (reference sequence). Trimming removed 1 base at V and 1 base at J, with 9 bases between. The CDR3 sequence is 15 residues long. The CDR3: CASSLETRGTDTQYF. CDR3 sequence (DNA): TGTGCCAGCAGCTTAGAGACTAGGGGCACAGATACGCAGTATTTT.

The rearrangement links TRBV7-2 to TRBJ2-7; the D gene is possibly TRBD2 (5 bases). CDR1 is SGHTA, CDR2 FQGNSA, per germline. With 2 bases removed from V and 3 bases from J, the gap between germline ends came to 14 bases. The CDR3 runs to 15 residues. As DNA, the CDR3 is TGTGCCAGCAGCTTATACGGTCTAGGAGGCTACGAGCAGTACTTC. Residues: CASSLYGLGGYEQYF.

This clone was observed a few times. The V and J genes are TRBV9 and TRBJ2-1; 9 bases fit TRBD2. This CDR3 has 16 residues. Germline-derived CDR1 and CDR2 are SGDLS and YYNGEE. The V and J ends lost 0 bases and 2 bases, in that order; junction bases with no gene match: 3. CDR3 nucleotides: TGTGCCAGCAGCGTAGTCGGCGGGAGGGCCTACAATGAGCAGTTCTTC. Translation gives CASSVVGGRAYNEQFF.

This chain uses TRBV6-1 with TRBJ2-7; no firm D call. Deletions cut 6 bases from V and 3 bases from J, with 9 bases between. Germline-derived CDR1 and CDR2 are MNHNS and SASEGT. The CDR3 runs 12 residues. The CDR3 DNA sequence: TGTGCCAGCAGCCAAGATCACTACGAGCAGTACTTC. It yields the protein CASSQDHYEQYF.

This clone was recorded a few times. V and J are TRBV4-1 and TRBJ2-7; weak D call: TRBD1 (6 bases). Germline V CDR1 and CDR2: MGHRA, YSYEKL. The CDR3 covers 16 residues. The germline V and J ends were trimmed by 4 bases and 0 bases, with 16 bases remaining between them. CDR3 amino acids: CASSRTVGTNSYEQYF. The CDR3 DNA is TGCGCCAGCAGCCGCACTGTAGGGACAAACTCCTACGAGCAGTACTTC.

This chain joins TRBV10-3 and TRBJ2-1, with D perhaps matching TRBD2 (5 bases). The V gene lost 6 bases and the J gene lost 6 bases, with 21 bases spanning the gap. CDR3 length equals 16 residues. The germline CDR1 and CDR2 sequences are ENHRY and SYGVKD. In nucleotides, the CDR3 is TGTGCCATCAGGGAGGCGCAGCGGACGGGCTCCAATGAGCAGTTCTTC. It specifies CAIREAQRTGSNEQFF.